This T cell receptor beta chain was observed in a study of identifying expanded T cells in peripheral blood. The germline V gene has CDR1 PRHDT and CDR2 FYEKMQ (reference sequence). There are 15 residues in the CDR3. V shed 5 bases, J shed 7 bases, and the junction held 10 bases outside the gene matches. Some clones are missing from TCRdb's copy, which holds only in-frame ones; the method was immunoSEQ multiplex PCR. The sample records around 78,000 clones, approximately 84% being singletons. The chain is built from TRBV13 and TRBJ2-1; 8 nucleotides line up with TRBD1. The TCR sequence derives from a person aged 18-70 years in good health. The sample consisted of blood. This CDR3 reads CASSPRDRLRNEQFF. The CDR3 DNA reads TGTGCCAGCAGCCCCCGGGACAGGTTAAGGAATGAGCAGTTCTTC.